This TCR beta chain was captured in a study of regulatory T cells in long-lasting Graves disease (dated by TCRdb to about 2021). With regard to the full study: Persistent Graves' disease was defined as antithyroid drug treatment for over 5 years with persistently positive TSH receptor autoantibodies. Persistent Graves' disease patients were compared with newly diagnosed Graves' disease patients by peripheral blood TCR sequencing and RNA sequencing. The study was registered as a clinical trial and conducted in China. TCR sequencing covered about 13 persistent and some 20 newly diagnosed Graves' disease patients, about 35 samples in total. In the clinical cohort, patients with persistent Graves' disease had used antithyroid drugs for an average of about 10.3 years. The research as a whole found: Lower TCR Shannon entropy and fewer highly expanded clones were observed in persistent Graves' disease patients than in newly diagnosed patients, which suggested clonal expansion. Peripheral blood alone was examined, since thyroid tissue, which constituted the primary lesion, could not be accessed. Preferential use of TRBV28, TRBJ1-2 and TRBJ2-5 was observed in persistent disease, whereas TRBV20-1 and TRBJ2-1 were favored in newly diagnosed disease. The authors acknowledged the small sample size as a limitation that may reduce accuracy. Only the TCR beta chain was sequenced and analyzed. More public clonotypes were shared among persistent patients (about 2,800) than among newly diagnosed patients (approximately 930).

There are many counts of this clonotype. This clone's antigen is unknown. No much larger clonotype is one base removed from it; base qualities were not supplied. The library was generated by multiplex PCR. The listed sequencing device is Illumina HiSeq 4000. CDR3 regions were amplified by Arm-PCR with iRepertoire HTBI primers to construct TCR beta libraries. Gel purification was performed on PCR products prior to sequencing. Turning to the authors' computational methods: A total of roughly 67 TRBV and under 15 TRBJ segments were identified across samples and were used for gene usage analysis of CDR3 amino acid clonotypes. COPE and FqMerger were used to merge filtered high-quality paired reads into contigs. BLAST was used to align contigs to the IMGT TRBV, TRBD and TRBJ reference genes, and CDR3 was defined following IMGT. Any clonotype with a frequency above 0.1% was classified as a highly expanded clone. Repertoire diversity was measured by Shannon entropy, and V-J evenness by the Gini coefficient. A clonotype was considered public if more than one individual shared it. TCRdb reran the public reads through fastp at Q25 and MiXCR, keeping productive beta chains. Every distinct CDR3 protein forms one entry, paired with its most common genes and DNA. None of the V and J calls come from the authors' own analysis; TCRdb made them. The sample data list about 430,000 distinct CDR3 sequences, and under 25% of these were observed just once. Roughly an eighth of the sample is held by the ten biggest clonotypes.

In light of the paper, this sample's time point label describes: persistent/refractory GD, antithyroid drugs over 5 years with positive TRAb. For both TCR sequencing and RNA sequencing, RNA was extracted from PBMCs using TRIzol. Graves' disease was diagnosed according to American Thyroid Association guidelines. Recruitment of patients was carried out at an endocrinology department in Xi'an, China. Each patient gave roughly 8.4 milliliters of peripheral blood, collected in an EDTA anticoagulant tube. PBMCs were isolated by Ficoll Paque Plus density gradient separation without further T cell sorting. An Agilent 2100 Bioanalyzer and agarose gel were used to check RNA quality, and a NanoDrop 2000 was used to measure RNA concentration. The CDR3 covers 15 residues, taking in both the cysteine and the phenylalanine. The CDR3 DNA has 45 bases and is translated from base 1. Via the germline V gene, CDR1 is MDHEN and CDR2 SYDVKM. V and J are trimmed by 4 bases and 5 bases, and the gene matches miss 9 bases of the junction.

The chain uses TRBV28 and TRBJ1-1; the junction holds 8 bases that match TRBD1. The origin of this receptor is a female donor with Graves disease. Sequenced here: peripheral blood mononuclear cells (PBMCs), sampled when the disease was refractory, from a patient treated with antithyroid drugs. Here is the DNA: TGTGCCAGCAGTTCGTCCGGGACAGGTGTTACTGAAGCTTTCTTT. It specifies CASSSSGTGVTEAFF.